The 27 T cell receptor beta chains presented below share a single source sample, sequenced in a study of CD8 T cells in Susac syndrome. Random hexamers were used to reverse transcribe an amount of roughly 0.5 to 1 ug RNA. Each CDR3 protein is one row after TCRdb ran MiXCR on the immunoSEQ multiplex PCR reads. Found here are about 140,000 distinct CDR3 sequences, 95% of them singletons; the top ten hold 0.14%. Sequencing was carried out using CD4+ T cells from PBMCs. Receptors originate from a human donor with Susac syndrome.

The CDR3 DNA is TGTGCCACCAGCAGGTCCACAGGGGGGAACATTCAGTACTTC. Amino acids: CATSRSTGGNIQYF. The chain is built from TRBV15 and TRBJ2-4, with 8 bases lining up with TRBD1. V gave up 3 bases and J gave up 7 bases; unmatched junction bases: 5. The CDR3 consists of 14 residues. CDR1 is LNHNV, CDR2 YYDKDF, per germline (reference sequence).

V usage is TRBV25-1 and J usage is TRBJ1-2; D might be TRBD1 (5 bases). The V gene's germline CDR1 is MGHDK and CDR2 SYGVNS. This CDR3 contains 13 residues. Trimming removed 0 bases at V and 8 bases at J, with 10 bases between. The CDR3 protein is CASSEYRGGGYTF. CDR3 nucleotide sequence: TGTGCCAGCAGTGAATATCGGGGCGGGGGCTACACCTTC.

V gene TRBV20-1 combines with J gene TRBJ2-1; possibly TRBD1 or TRBD2 for D (6 bases each). Trimming took 0 bases from V and 8 from J, leaving 14 bases between them. From germline, CDR1 is DFQATT and CDR2 SNEGSKA (reference sequence). The CDR3 sequence is 14 residues long. The DNA for the CDR3 is TGCAGTGCTAGAGATTTGGGGGGCGTAGATGAGCAGTTCTTC. Amino acids: CSARDLGGVDEQFF.

V gene TRBV20-1 combines with J gene TRBJ2-1; D ambiguous. This CDR3 is 15 amino acids long. V lost 6 bases and J lost 7, with 22 bases in between. Germline V gene sequence: CDR1 DFQATT, CDR2 SNEGSKA (reference sequence). This chain's CDR3 is CSASHYEDDLNEQFF. In DNA, the CDR3 is TGCAGTGCATCTCACTACGAGGATGACTTAAATGAGCAGTTCTTC.

The chain couples TRBV29-1 to TRBJ2-4; 8 bases are shared with TRBD1. The junction had 15 bases not matched to a gene; V was cut back by 0 bases and J by 2 bases. The CDR3 spans 19 residues. Germline assignment: CDR1 SQVTM and CDR2 ANQGSEA. The CDR3 bases are TGCAGCGTTGAAGATTACCGCACAGGACAGGGTGAGACCAAAAACATTCAGTACTTC. The encoded protein is CSVEDYRTGQGETKNIQYF.

This sequence joins TRBV28 and TRBJ1-1; 7 bases map to TRBD1. Germline loops: CDR1 MDHEN, CDR2 SYDVKM. Germline trimming cut 1 base from V and 5 bases from J; bases unmatched to any gene: 13. The CDR3 runs 17 residues. CDR3 coding DNA: TGTGCCAGCAGTTTATTGTTGGGACAGTCATCGAGGACTGAAGCTTTCTTT. Translating it yields CASSLLLGQSSRTEAFF.

The chain's CDR3 is CASSPKGSASSGANVLTF. Here the CDR3 DNA reads TGCGCCAGCAGCCCTAAGGGGTCGGCCAGCTCTGGGGCCAACGTCCTGACTTTC. This rearrangement joins TRBV5-1 to TRBJ2-6, with a weak D call TRBD1 (5 bases). Germline values: CDR1 SGHRS, CDR2 YFSETQ. V lost 4 bases and J 0 bases, leaving 17 bases between the germline ends. The CDR3 is made up of 18 amino acids.

This rearrangement joins TRBV4-1 to TRBJ1-2; TRBD1 might be the D (5 bases). CDR1 and CDR2 (germline): MGHRA, YSYEKL. The CDR3 is made up of 17 amino acids. V was clipped by 1 base and J by 2 bases, with 17 bases between them. The CDR3 nucleotides are TGCGCCAGCAGCCAAGGGCCCGGGGGGTTTTACAACTATGGCTACACCTTC. Translating it yields CASSQGPGGFYNYGYTF.

The chain has TRBV3-1 and TRBJ2-7; the D is unclear. The CDR3 has 12 residues. Per germline, CDR1 LGHDT and CDR2 YNNKEL (reference sequence). V was cut by 2 bases and J by 5 bases, with 7 bases left in between. CDR3 DNA: TGTGCCAGCAGCCAATTCTTCAACGAGCAGTACTTC. As protein: CASSQFFNEQYF.

J is TRBJ2-1 and V is TRBV7-8, with 8 bases aligning to TRBD1. The J segment lost 6 bases and the V segment lost 1 base, leaving 8 bases of the junction unmatched. Germline loops: CDR1 SGHVS, CDR2 FQNEAQ. This CDR3 has 16 residues. This CDR3 is CASSLVAGQGTNEQFF. CDR3 bases: TGTGCCAGCAGCTTAGTCGCCGGACAGGGAACCAATGAGCAGTTCTTC.

The rearrangement links TRBV30 to TRBJ1-2; 7 nucleotides agree with TRBD1. Trimming at V came to 3 bases and at J to 9 bases, leaving 10 bases not matched to a gene. The CDR3 is 13 residues long. Germline V CDR1 and CDR2: GTSNPN, SVGIG (reference sequence). The CDR3 coding sequence is TGTGCCTGGAGAACAGGGGCTCGTTATCGCTACACCTTC. This encodes CAWRTGARYRYTF.

This chain joins TRBV5-1 and TRBJ2-5; D is perhaps TRBD1 (5 bases). There are 14 residues in the CDR3. Germline CDR1 reads SGHRS; CDR2 reads YFSETQ. The ends were cut back, 2 bases at V and 2 bases at J, with 10 bases in the middle. CDR3 sequence: CASSLGVIQETQYF. The DNA of the CDR3 is TGCGCCAGCAGCTTAGGGGTCATACAAGAGACCCAGTACTTC.

The chain recombines TRBV28 with TRBJ2-7, with 7 bases lining up with TRBD1. The CDR3 is 12 residues long. Trimming removed 5 bases from V and 6 bases from J; junction bases left unmatched: 4. Germline V gives CDR1 MDHEN, CDR2 SYDVKM. The CDR3 DNA reads TGTGCCAGCAGTGACAGGGTTCTCGAGCAGTACTTC. This sequence encodes CASSDRVLEQYF.

The genes are TRBV6-1 and TRBJ2-1; D call uncertain. The germline gives CDR1 MNHNS, CDR2 SASEGT. The V and J ends lost 6 bases and 9 bases respectively, with 9 bases between them. This CDR3 has 11 residues. The CDR3 DNA is TGTGCCAGCAGCCATGGTGGTGAGCAGTTCTTC. It encodes CASSHGGEQFF.

CDR3 loop: CASTLRPGFSYNEQFF. CDR3 DNA sequence: TGTGCCAGTACGTTAAGGCCTGGTTTCTCCTACAATGAGCAGTTCTTC. The gene calls are TRBV19 and TRBJ2-1; D is unresolved. CDR1 and CDR2 from the germline V gene are LNHDA and SQIVND (reference sequence). The V and J ends lost 7 bases and 0 bases respectively, with 16 bases between them. CDR3 length equals 16 residues.

V and J are TRBV20-1 and TRBJ2-1; D gene uncertain. Germline V gene data show CDR1 as DFQATT and CDR2 as SNEGSKA (reference sequence). With 5 bases removed from V and 12 bases from J, the gap between germline ends came to 14 bases. This CDR3 spans 11 amino acids. CDR3 coding DNA: TGCAGTGCTCCCTATAGACTGGGGCAGTTCTTC. Protein product: CSAPYRLGQFF.

This clonotype was recorded once. This chain joins TRBV20-1 and TRBJ1-2; weak D call: TRBD1 (5 bases). The V gene lost 3 bases and the J gene lost 5 bases, with 19 bases spanning the gap. The germline V gene encodes CDR1 DFQATT and CDR2 SNEGSKA (reference sequence). There are 15 residues in the CDR3. In nucleotides, the CDR3 is TGCAGTGCTAGCCTCGCCGGGGGAGAGGGGTATGGCTACACCTTC. This translates into CSASLAGGEGYGYTF.

The chain uses TRBV28 and TRBJ2-1; D possibly uses TRBD1 or TRBD2 (6 bases each). V lost 3 bases, J lost 6 bases, and 12 bases lay in between. The CDR3 runs to 14 residues. Per germline, CDR1 MDHEN and CDR2 SYDVKM. As DNA, the CDR3 is TGTGCCAGCAGTTTGGGGGGCTCTACCAATGAGCAGTTCTTC. This sequence encodes CASSLGGSTNEQFF.

The chain recombines TRBV9 with TRBJ2-3; 8 bases line up with TRBD1. The CDR3 consists of 20 residues. Per germline, CDR1 SGDLS and CDR2 YYNGEE. The V segment lost 3 bases and the J segment 0 bases; nucleotides outside the gene matches: 18. CDR3 sequence (DNA): TGTGCCAGCAGCGGTAAGGACAGGGACCTCTGGACTGCGAGCACAGATACGCAGTATTTT. It specifies CASSGKDRDLWTASTDTQYF.

The chain has TRBV9 and TRBJ2-3; 9 bases fit TRBD2. Per the germline V gene, CDR1 is SGDLS and CDR2 is YYNGEE. V lost 3 bases to trimming and J lost 10 bases; unmatched junction nucleotides: 0. The CDR3 has 11 amino acids. The CDR3 loop is CASSASGAQYF. The CDR3 DNA is TGTGCCAGCAGCGCTAGCGGGGCGCAGTATTTT.

This clonotype is a singleton in its sample. In nucleotides, the CDR3 is TGTGCCACCAGCAGCGCGAGGGGCTTTGGATACGAGCAGTACTTC. It encodes CATSSARGFGYEQYF. The chain uses TRBV15 and TRBJ2-7; D is perhaps TRBD1 or TRBD2 (5 bases each). CDR1 LNHNV and CDR2 YYDKDF come from the germline V gene (reference sequence). This CDR3 region has 15 residues. Trimming removed 3 bases from V and 4 bases from J, with 16 bases in between.

V gene TRBV6-2 or TRBV6-3 combines with J gene TRBJ2-7; D is undetermined. CDR1 and CDR2 from the germline V gene are MNHEY and SVGEGT. V lost 2 bases to trimming and J lost 2 bases, with 4 bases between them. The CDR3 contains 12 residues. The CDR3 bases are TGTGCCAGCAGTTACGTAGCCTACGAGCAGTACTTC. It specifies CASSYVAYEQYF.

In regard to this clonotype: Sequence at one end of the junction differs from germline and may be a read error. V is TRBV15 and J is TRBJ1-1; possible D gene TRBD1, 5 bases. The length of the CDR3 is 15 residues. Germline CDR1 and CDR2: LNHNV and YYDKDF (reference sequence). The CDR3 bases are TGTGCCACCAGCAGAGGCCCCAAGACAGCTACTGGAGCTTTCTTT. Its protein product is CATSRGPKTATGAFF. Supplemented by reference TRBV15 and TRBJ1-1, the full variable domain reads DAMVIQNPRYQVTQFGKPVTLSCSQTLNHNVMYWYQQKSSQAPKLLFHYYDKDFNNEADTPDNFQSRRPNTSFCFLDIRSPGLGDTAMYLCATSRGPKTATGAFFGQGTRLTVV.

This chain joins TRBV18 and TRBJ1-1; 9 bases line up with TRBD1. CDR1 and CDR2 from the germline V gene are KGHSH and LQKENI. Trimming at V came to 3 bases and at J to 8 bases, leaving 10 bases not matched to a gene. CDR3 length: 15 amino acids. The CDR3 nucleotides read TGTGCCAGCTCACCCATCGGGACAGGGCAGATCGAAGCTTTCTTT. This encodes CASSPIGTGQIEAFF.

The chain carries TRBV20-1 and TRBJ2-4, with a possible D match to TRBD2 (5 bases). Per the germline V gene, CDR1 is DFQATT and CDR2 is SNEGSKA (reference sequence). V was clipped by 3 bases and J by 3 bases, with 12 bases between them. CDR3 length equals 14 residues. The CDR3 spells CSASAHGGKNIQYF. CDR3 nucleotide sequence: TGCAGTGCTAGTGCGCACGGAGGCAAAAACATTCAGTACTTC.

The chain carries TRBV6-5 and TRBJ1-2; D might be TRBD1 (5 bases). The V gene lost 6 bases and the J gene lost 4 bases, with 15 bases spanning the gap. Germline-derived CDR1 and CDR2 are MNHEY and SVGAGI. The CDR3 has 14 residues. This chain's CDR3 is CASSSAAGIYGYTF. The DNA for the CDR3 is TGTGCCAGCAGCAGTGCGGCAGGGATCTATGGCTACACCTTC.

This clonotype was counted a few times. The chain carries TRBV5-6 and TRBJ2-3; D not certain. Between the trimmed V and J ends, which lost 0 bases and 0 bases, there was a span of 2 bases. This CDR3 spans 13 amino acids. From germline, CDR1 is SGHDT and CDR2 YYEEEE. CDR3 bases: TGTGCCAGCAGCTTGGGTAGCACAGATACGCAGTATTTT. Its protein product is CASSLGSTDTQYF.